The 17 T cell receptor beta chains below were found in one sample sequenced in a study of T-cell memory formation after mild COVID-19. MiXCR, run by TCRdb on the 5' RACE reads, gives a single entry per CDR3 protein. The sample has 300,000 to 400,000 distinct CDR3 sequences; roughly 21% are singletons. The material sequenced was PBMCs or a T cell subset sorted from them (not recorded which). The receptors were gathered from an adult woman who had mild COVID-19 (a few samples of this study predate the infection). Cell type and time point are not known.

V is TRBV6-2 or TRBV6-3 and J is TRBJ2-2; D is uncertain. Trimming cost V 5 bases and J 9 bases, with 10 bases left between them. Germline V gene data show CDR1 as MNHEY and CDR2 as SVGEGT. This CDR3 region has 12 residues. The chain's CDR3 is CASSQTLRELFF. CDR3 nucleotides: TGTGCCAGCAGTCAAACTCTCAGGGAGCTGTTTTTT.

Only a few counts were recorded for this clonotype. This sequence joins TRBV4-3 and TRBJ1-2; TRBD1 agrees at 7 bases. This CDR3 has 16 residues. Germline-derived CDR1 and CDR2 are LGHNA and YSLEER. With V trimmed by 0 bases and J by 7 bases, 11 bases remained unmatched. CDR3 loop: CASSQDLRQGTSGYTF. DNA for the CDR3: TGCGCCAGCAGCCAAGATCTGAGACAGGGAACTAGTGGCTACACCTTC.

The CDR3 spells CASSYGREANIQYF. CDR3 nucleotides: TGTGCCAGCAGTTATGGGCGGGAGGCCAACATTCAGTACTTC. J is TRBJ2-4 and V is TRBV28, with 8 bases identical to TRBD2. The junction had 6 bases not matched to a gene; V was cut back by 4 bases and J by 7 bases. This CDR3 contains 14 residues. The V gene's germline CDR1 is MDHEN and CDR2 SYDVKM.

CDR3: CASSGQGAFNEKLFF. CDR3 DNA: TGTGCCAGCAGCGGACAGGGGGCCTTTAATGAAAAACTGTTTTTT. The V and J genes are TRBV9 and TRBJ1-4, with 10 nucleotides matching TRBD1. This CDR3 comprises 15 residues. The V gene's germline CDR1 is SGDLS and CDR2 YYNGEE. V was clipped by 3 bases and J by 4 bases; unmatched bases: 3.

V and J are TRBV4-2 and TRBJ1-4, with 7 bases identical to TRBD1. The CDR3 runs 16 residues. V shed 3 bases and J 1 base; nucleotides not matched to a gene: 5. CDR1 and CDR2 (germline): LGHNA, YNFKEQ. CDR3 amino acids: CASSHGRGQTNEKLFF. CDR3 DNA: TGTGCCAGCAGCCATGGTAGGGGGCAAACTAATGAAAAACTGTTTTTT.

The V gene is TRBV18, the J gene TRBJ1-2; D unresolved. V gave up 3 bases and J gave up 1 base, with 15 bases separating them. The CDR3 is made up of 16 amino acids. CDR1 and CDR2 from the germline V gene are KGHSH and LQKENI. CDR3 nucleotide sequence: TGTGCCAGCTCACCTGGGTCCGGGAACGGTAACTATGGCTACACCTTC. Translated: CASSPGSGNGNYGYTF.

The V call is TRBV12-3 or TRBV12-4, the J call TRBJ1-1; D is uncertain. The CDR3 is 15 amino acids. The V gene lost 2 bases and the J gene lost 2 bases, with 12 bases spanning the gap. The CDR3 here is CASSLKSQRNTEAFF. CDR3 DNA: TGTGCCAGCAGTTTAAAGAGCCAGCGAAACACTGAAGCTTTCTTT.

The table lists this clonotype with a count of one. The V gene is TRBV2, the J gene TRBJ2-7, with 7 bases that match TRBD2. J gave up 7 bases and V 6 bases, and 12 bases lay outside the gene matches. Per the germline V gene, CDR1 is SNHLY and CDR2 is FYNNEI. The CDR3 is 14 residues long. CDR3: CASSQGLTTLEQYF. CDR3 in DNA: TGTGCCAGCAGCCAGGGACTAACAACCCTAGAGCAGTACTTC.

The J gene is TRBJ2-1, the V gene TRBV4-2, with 9 bases that match TRBD2. The germline gives CDR1 LGHNA, CDR2 YNFKEQ. The CDR3 covers 18 residues. V dropped 1 base and J dropped 0; count of bases not matched to a gene: 7. DNA of the CDR3: TGTGCCAGCAGCCAAGGAGATAGCGGGGGCAGCTCCTACAATGAGCAGTTCTTC. Encoded protein: CASSQGDSGGSSYNEQFF.

This chain joins TRBV7-6 and TRBJ2-2; 9 nucleotides match TRBD2. The length of the CDR3 is 19 residues. V shed 1 base, J shed 5 bases, and the junction held 14 bases outside the gene matches. Per germline, CDR1 SGHVS and CDR2 FNYEAQ. The CDR3, as DNA: TGTGCCAGCAGCTTAGTGACCTTAGCGGGAGCCCTAGGGACCGGGGAGCTGTTTTTT. Protein sequence: CASSLVTLAGALGTGELFF.

This clonotype has just a few counts. The V call is TRBV6-2 or TRBV6-3, the J call TRBJ2-4; 8 bases are shared with TRBD1. V was clipped by 8 bases and J by 9 bases; unmatched bases: 12. The CDR3 covers 14 residues. The germline V gene has CDR1 MNHEY and CDR2 SVGEGT. CDR3 sequence (DNA): TGTGCCAGCGCCCCAGGGGGCGCGGTGTCCATTCAGTACTTC. Its translation: CASAPGGAVSIQYF.

As concerns this clonotype: Germline is not matched at one junction end, which may reflect a read error. The chain carries TRBV12-3 or TRBV12-4 and TRBJ2-5; the D gene is possibly TRBD1 (6 bases). The CDR3 runs to 13 residues. The CDR3 protein is CDSRADRQETQYF. CDR3 in DNA: TGTGACAGCAGGGCAGACAGGCAAGAGACCCAGTACTTC.

This chain links TRBV4-1 with TRBJ2-7, with D possibly matching TRBD1 (6 bases). The CDR3 is 15 residues long. V dropped 1 base and J dropped 0 bases, with 10 bases sitting between them. Germline V lookup: CDR1 MGHRA, CDR2 YSYEKL. This chain's CDR3 is CASSQVAQGSYEQYF. The CDR3 DNA sequence: TGCGCCAGCAGCCAAGTAGCACAGGGCTCCTACGAGCAGTACTTC.

V usage is TRBV18 and J usage is TRBJ2-1, with D perhaps matching TRBD1 (6 bases). V lost 3 bases, J lost 5 bases, and 11 bases lay in between. Looked up from germline, CDR1 is KGHSH and CDR2 is LQKENI. The CDR3 covers 14 residues. The CDR3: CASSPQGPNNEQFF. CDR3 nucleotide sequence: TGTGCCAGCTCACCCCAGGGGCCGAACAATGAGCAGTTCTTC.

This clonotype came up a few times. This chain uses TRBV5-1 with TRBJ2-5; the D gene is possibly TRBD2 (5 bases). CDR3 length equals 14 residues. The germline gives CDR1 SGHRS, CDR2 YFSETQ. The V and J ends lost 0 bases and 5 bases respectively, with 11 bases between them. CDR3 nucleotides: TGCGCCAGCAGCTTGGGTAGTAGCGTGGAGACCCAGTACTTC. As protein: CASSLGSSVETQYF. The full variable domain, its missing parts supplied by reference TRBV5-1 and TRBJ2-5, is KAGVTQTPRYLIKTRGQQVTLSCSPISGHRSVSWYQQTPGQGLQFLFEYFSETQRNKGNFPGRFSGRQFSNSRSEMNVSTLELGDSALYLCASSLGSSVETQYFGPGTRLLVL.

This clonotype was observed a few times. The chain employs TRBV19 and TRBJ1-4, with D tentatively TRBD1 (6 bases). Between the trimmed V and J ends, which lost 3 bases and 9 bases, there was a span of 26 bases. The CDR3 has 18 residues. The V gene's germline CDR1 is LNHDA and CDR2 SQIVND (reference sequence). The CDR3: CASSISPVGQSNTQKLFF. The CDR3 DNA reads as TGTGCCAGTAGTATTAGCCCCGTCGGACAGTCTAATACGCAAAAACTGTTTTTT.

The chain joins TRBV6-6 to TRBJ2-7, with TRBD1 matching over 9 bases. V shed 6 bases, J shed 1 base, and the junction held 7 bases outside the gene matches. The CDR3 runs 15 residues. Germline loops: CDR1 MNHNY, CDR2 SVGAGI (reference sequence). The CDR3 DNA reads as TGTGCCAGCAGGCAAACAGGGGGCAAGTCCTACGAGCAGTACTTC. This gives the protein CASRQTGGKSYEQYF.